This TCR beta chain comes out of a study of control samples from healthy donors and cancer patients. Libraries were prepared by immunoSEQ multiplex PCR; TCRdb keeps only in-frame clonotypes and omits some of them. The table shows approximately 72,000 clones, with 89% occurring only once. Only one count was recorded for this clone. The junction departs from the called germline gene at one end, perhaps through a read error. CDR1 and CDR2 from the germline V gene are MNHEY and SVGEGT. The CDR3 loop spans 12 amino acids. The sample comprised blood. The sequence was collected from a man aged 50 to 59 in good health. The V and J genes are TRBV6-2 or TRBV6-3 and TRBJ1-2; D not resolved. CDR3 amino acids: CASSGDQDPSRF. The CDR3 DNA reads as TGTGCCAGCAGCGGCGACCAGGACCCATCCCGCTTC.